This T cell receptor beta chain appears in the sequencing data of a study of OX40 agonist ivuxolimab in advanced cancers. Findings and caveats of the study: With doses of 0.1 to 3.0 mg/kg, CD4+ and CD8+ blood T cells had undergone clonal expansion by week 6.

A note on this clone: What it binds is unknown.

V was clipped by 5 bases and J by 4 bases; unmatched bases: 3. The germline V gene has CDR1 SGHRS and CDR2 YFSETQ. This CDR3 spans 15 amino acids. The protocol was immunoSEQ multiplex PCR, while the TCRdb copy is restricted to in-frame clones and leaves out a portion. Of 60,000 to 80,000 clones detected, about 91% appear once; the ten largest clones hold approximately 10%. The sequencing used CD4+ or CD8+ T cells sorted from blood, collected in a trial of the OX40 agonist ivuxolimab. The chain recombines TRBV5-1 with TRBJ2-5; 15 nucleotides match TRBD2. The TCR was taken from an adult with an advanced solid tumor such as melanoma, head and neck, liver or kidney cancer. The CDR3 DNA reads TGCGCCAGCAGGACGGGACTAGCGGGAGGAGAGACCCAGTACTTC. Residues: CASRTGLAGGETQYF.